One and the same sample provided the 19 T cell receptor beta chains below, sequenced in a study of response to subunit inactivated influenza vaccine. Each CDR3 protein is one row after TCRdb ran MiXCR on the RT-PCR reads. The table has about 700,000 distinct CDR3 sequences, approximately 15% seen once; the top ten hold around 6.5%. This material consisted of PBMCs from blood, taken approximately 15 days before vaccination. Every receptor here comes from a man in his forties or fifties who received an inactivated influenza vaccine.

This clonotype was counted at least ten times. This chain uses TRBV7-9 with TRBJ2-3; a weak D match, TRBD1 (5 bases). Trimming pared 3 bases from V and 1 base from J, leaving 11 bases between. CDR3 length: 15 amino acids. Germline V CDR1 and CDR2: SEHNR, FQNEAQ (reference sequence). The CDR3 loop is CASSFERGRTDTQYF. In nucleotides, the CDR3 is TGTGCCAGCAGCTTTGAAAGGGGCCGCACAGATACGCAGTATTTT.

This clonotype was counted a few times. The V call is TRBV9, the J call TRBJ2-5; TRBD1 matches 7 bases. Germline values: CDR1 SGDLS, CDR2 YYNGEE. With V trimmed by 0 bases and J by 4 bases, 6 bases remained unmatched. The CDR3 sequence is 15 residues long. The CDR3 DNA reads TGTGCCAGCAGCGTAGGACCAGGGGGATCAGAGACCCAGTACTTC. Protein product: CASSVGPGGSETQYF. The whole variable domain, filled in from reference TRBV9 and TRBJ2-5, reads DSGVTQTPKHLITATGQRVTLRCSPRSGDLSVYWYQQSLDQGLQFLIQYYNGEERAKGNILERFSAQQFPDLHSELNLSSLELGDSALYFCASSVGPGGSETQYFGPGTRLLVL.

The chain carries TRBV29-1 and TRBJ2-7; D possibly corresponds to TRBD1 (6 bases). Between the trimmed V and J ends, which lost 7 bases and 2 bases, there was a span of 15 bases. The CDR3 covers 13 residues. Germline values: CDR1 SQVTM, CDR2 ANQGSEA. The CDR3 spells CSEAGTKPYEQYF. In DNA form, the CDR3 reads TGCAGCGAAGCCGGGACAAAACCCTACGAGCAGTACTTC.

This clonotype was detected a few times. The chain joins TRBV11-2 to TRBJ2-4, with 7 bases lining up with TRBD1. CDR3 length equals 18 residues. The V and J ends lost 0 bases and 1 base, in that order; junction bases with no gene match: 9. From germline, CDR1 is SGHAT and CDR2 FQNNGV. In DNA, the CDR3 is TGTGCCAGCAGCTTAGAGCCCGGACAGGTTGGGGCCAAAAACATTCAGTACTTC. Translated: CASSLEPGQVGAKNIQYF.

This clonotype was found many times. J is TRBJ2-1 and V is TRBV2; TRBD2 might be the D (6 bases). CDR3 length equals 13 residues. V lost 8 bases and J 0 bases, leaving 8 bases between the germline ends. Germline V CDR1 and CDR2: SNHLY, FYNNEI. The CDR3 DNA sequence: TGTGCCAGCGGGGGGAGCTCCTACAATGAGCAGTTCTTC. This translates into CASGGSSYNEQFF.

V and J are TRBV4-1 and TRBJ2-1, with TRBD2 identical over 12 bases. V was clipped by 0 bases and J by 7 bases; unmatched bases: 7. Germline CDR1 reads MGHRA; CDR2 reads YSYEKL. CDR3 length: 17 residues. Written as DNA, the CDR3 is TGCGCCAGCAGCCAAGACTCGCTAGCGGGGGGGCCGAATGAGCAGTTCTTC. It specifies CASSQDSLAGGPNEQFF.

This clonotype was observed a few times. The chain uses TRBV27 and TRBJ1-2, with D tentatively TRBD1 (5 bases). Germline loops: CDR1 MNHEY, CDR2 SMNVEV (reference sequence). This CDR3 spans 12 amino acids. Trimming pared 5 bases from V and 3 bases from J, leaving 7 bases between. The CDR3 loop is CASSEGDYGYTF. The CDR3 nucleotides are TGTGCCAGCAGTGAAGGGGACTATGGCTACACCTTC.

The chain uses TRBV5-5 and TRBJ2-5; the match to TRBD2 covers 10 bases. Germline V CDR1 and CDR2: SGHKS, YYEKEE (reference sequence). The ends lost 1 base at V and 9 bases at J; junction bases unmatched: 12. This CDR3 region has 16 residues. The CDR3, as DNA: TGTGCCAGCAGCTTGAACCGGACTAGCGGCAGGACGGCCCAGTACTTC. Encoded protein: CASSLNRTSGRTAQYF.

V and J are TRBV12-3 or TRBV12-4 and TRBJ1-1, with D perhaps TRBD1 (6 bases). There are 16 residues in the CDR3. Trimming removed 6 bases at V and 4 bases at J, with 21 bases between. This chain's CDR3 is CASSPPGATGTTEAFF. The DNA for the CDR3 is TGTGCCAGCAGCCCCCCAGGGGCTACCGGGACCACTGAAGCTTTCTTT.

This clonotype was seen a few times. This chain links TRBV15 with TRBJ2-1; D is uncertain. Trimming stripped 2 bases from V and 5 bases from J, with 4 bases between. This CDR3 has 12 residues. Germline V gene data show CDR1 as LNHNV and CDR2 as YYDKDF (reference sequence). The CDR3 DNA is TGTGCCACCAGCAGATGGGACAATGAGCAGTTCTTC. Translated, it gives CATSRWDNEQFF.

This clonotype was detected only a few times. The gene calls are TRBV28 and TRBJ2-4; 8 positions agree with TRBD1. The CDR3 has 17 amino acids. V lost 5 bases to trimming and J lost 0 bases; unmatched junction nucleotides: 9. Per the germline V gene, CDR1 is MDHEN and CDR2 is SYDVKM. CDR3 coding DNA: TGTGCCAGCAGTCTAGGACAGGGAAACCTAGCCAAAAACATTCAGTACTTC. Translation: CASSLGQGNLAKNIQYF. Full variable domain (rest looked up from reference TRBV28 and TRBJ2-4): DVKVTQSSRYLVKRTGEKVFLECVQDMDHENMFWYRQDPGLGLRLIYFSYDVKMKEKGDIPEGYSVSREKKERFSLILESASTNQTSMYLCASSLGQGNLAKNIQYFGAGTRLSVL.

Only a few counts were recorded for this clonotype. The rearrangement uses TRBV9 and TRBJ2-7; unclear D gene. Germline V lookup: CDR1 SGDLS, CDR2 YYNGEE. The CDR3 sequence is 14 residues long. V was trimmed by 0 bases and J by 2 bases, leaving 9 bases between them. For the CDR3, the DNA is TGTGCCAGCAGCGTAGATCCTGCTACCTACGAGCAGTACTTC. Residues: CASSVDPATYEQYF.

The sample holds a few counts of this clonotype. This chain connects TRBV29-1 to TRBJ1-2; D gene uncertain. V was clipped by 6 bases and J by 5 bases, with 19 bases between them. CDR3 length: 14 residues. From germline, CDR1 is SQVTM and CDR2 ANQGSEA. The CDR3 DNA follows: TGCAGCGTGGTTGAAGGTCGACGGGAGTATGGCTACACCTTC. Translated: CSVVEGRREYGYTF.

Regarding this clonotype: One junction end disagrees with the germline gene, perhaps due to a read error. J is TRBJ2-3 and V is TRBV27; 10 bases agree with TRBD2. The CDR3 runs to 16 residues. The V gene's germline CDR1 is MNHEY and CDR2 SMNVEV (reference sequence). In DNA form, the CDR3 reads TGTGCCTGCAGTACCAATCTAGCGGGAGTAACAGATACGCAGTATTTT. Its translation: CACSTNLAGVTDTQYF.

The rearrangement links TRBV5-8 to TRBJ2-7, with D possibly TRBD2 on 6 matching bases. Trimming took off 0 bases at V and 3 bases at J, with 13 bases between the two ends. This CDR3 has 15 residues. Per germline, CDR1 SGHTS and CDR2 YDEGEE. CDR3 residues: CASSLVMGGSYEQYF. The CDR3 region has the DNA TGTGCCAGCAGCTTGGTGATGGGAGGAAGCTACGAGCAGTACTTC.

Written as DNA, the CDR3 is TGTGCCAGCAACCACAGGCCCTCCTACAATGAGCAGTTCTTC. Its protein product is CASNHRPSYNEQFF. The chain couples TRBV6-2 or TRBV6-3 to TRBJ2-1; D may be TRBD1 (5 bases). Germline-derived CDR1 and CDR2 are MNHEY and SVGEGT. This CDR3 spans 14 amino acids. Trimming shortened V by 7 bases and J by 0 bases, and 10 bases separated the two germline ends.

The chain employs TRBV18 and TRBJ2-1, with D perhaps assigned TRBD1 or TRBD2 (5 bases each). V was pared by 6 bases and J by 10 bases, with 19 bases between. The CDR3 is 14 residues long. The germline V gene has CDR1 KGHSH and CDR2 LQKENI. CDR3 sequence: CASSTGGTSGEQFF. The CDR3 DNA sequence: TGTGCCAGCTCGACCGGTGGGACCTCGGGAGAGCAGTTCTTC.

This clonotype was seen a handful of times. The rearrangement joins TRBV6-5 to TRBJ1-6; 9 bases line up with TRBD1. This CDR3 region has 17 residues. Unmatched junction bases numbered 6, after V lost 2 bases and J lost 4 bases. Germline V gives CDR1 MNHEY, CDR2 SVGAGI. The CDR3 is CASSYGGTGRYNSPLHF. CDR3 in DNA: TGTGCCAGCAGTTACGGTGGGACAGGGAGATATAATTCACCCCTCCACTTT.

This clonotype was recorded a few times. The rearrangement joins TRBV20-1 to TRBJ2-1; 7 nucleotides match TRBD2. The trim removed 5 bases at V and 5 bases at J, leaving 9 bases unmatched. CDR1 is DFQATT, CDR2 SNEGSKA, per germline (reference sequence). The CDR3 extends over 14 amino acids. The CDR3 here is CSALAGQSHNEQFF. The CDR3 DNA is TGCAGTGCTTTAGCGGGCCAATCGCACAATGAGCAGTTCTTC.